This T cell receptor beta chain was recovered during a study of blood T cell repertoires in COVID-19. Study at large: Acute and convalescent COVID-19 specimens originated in the United States, Italy and Spain. Sources were T cells, B-cell-depleted T cells, or PBMCs; the material itself was cDNA or gDNA.

Original data processing: Amplifying reference gene primers gave estimates of nucleated cell counts. TCRdb's copy holds only in-frame clones and misses some; the assay was immunoSEQ multiplex PCR. V and J calls plus clone size are reproduced from that table; the DNA served to infer D and trimming. Of around 200,000 clones listed, 83% are singletons. J was trimmed by 7 bases and V by 5 bases; bases with no gene match: 2. This CDR3 has 12 amino acids. The germline gives CDR1 MNHEY, CDR2 SVGAGI. Material: peripheral blood. The J gene is TRBJ1-1, the V gene TRBV6-5; 9 bases are a match to TRBD1. This clonotype was obtained from a woman in her thirties or forties with active or convalescent COVID-19. The CDR3 bases are TGTGCCAGCAGTCGACAGGGGGTTGAAGCTTTCTTT. It yields the protein CASSRQGVEAFF.